Following are 19 T cell receptor beta chains from one sample sequenced in a study of response to subunit inactivated influenza vaccine. Each CDR3 protein gets one entry after TCRdb re-called the RT-PCR reads with MiXCR. The data contain more than 500,000 distinct CDR3 sequences, approximately 11% of them singletons. This same sample was also taken into another study, of T cells expressing NK-cell markers. That source notes: TCR beta cDNA was generated via 5'RACE template switching incorporating UMIs.

Specimen: PBMCs from blood, collected on the day of vaccination. These receptors all come from a man aged 50-60 years who received an inactivated influenza vaccine.

J is TRBJ1-5 and V is TRBV12-3 or TRBV12-4; D perhaps matches TRBD1 (6 bases). V was trimmed by 3 bases and J by 4 bases, leaving 13 bases between them. The CDR3 spans 15 residues. DNA for the CDR3: TGTGCCAGCAGTTTTCTAGGGGGAGCGAATCAGCCCCAGCATTTT. It is translated as CASSFLGGANQPQHF.

This clonotype was counted a few times. This chain joins TRBV3-1 and TRBJ2-3; D possibly matches TRBD1 or TRBD2 (6 bases each). The germline CDR1 and CDR2 sequences are LGHDT and YNNKEL (reference sequence). Trimming removed 2 bases from V and 1 base from J, with 13 bases in between. The CDR3 spans 16 residues. CDR3 region: CASSQLPGAGTDTQYF. DNA of the CDR3: TGTGCCAGCAGCCAATTACCGGGGGCGGGCACAGATACGCAGTATTTT.

This clonotype turned up a few times. This chain connects TRBV20-1 to TRBJ2-7; no firm D call. This CDR3 is built from 13 residues. Germline-derived CDR1 and CDR2 are DFQATT and SNEGSKA (reference sequence). The V end lost 3 bases, the J end lost 2 bases, and 11 bases lay between the germline ends. The CDR3: CSASRRAAYEQYF. As DNA, the CDR3 is TGCAGTGCTAGCCGACGGGCCGCCTACGAGCAGTACTTC.

CDR3 amino acids: CASGVGGFSYNEQFF. CDR3 bases: TGTGCCAGCGGGGTGGGGGGCTTTTCTTACAATGAGCAGTTCTTC. J is TRBJ2-1 and V is TRBV6-1; tentatively, D is TRBD1 or TRBD2 (6 bases each). V dropped 8 bases and J dropped 4 bases, with 18 bases sitting between them. Germline lookup yields CDR1 MNHNS and CDR2 SASEGT. This CDR3 contains 15 residues.

The chain carries TRBV9 and TRBJ2-1; D tentatively reads TRBD1 or TRBD2 (5 bases each). This CDR3 has 14 residues. Germline CDR1 and CDR2: SGDLS and YYNGEE. Trimming removed 4 bases at V and 5 bases at J, with 13 bases between. CDR3 in amino acids: CASSSRWGNNEQFF. The CDR3 DNA reads as TGTGCCAGCAGCTCTCGTTGGGGGAACAATGAGCAGTTCTTC.

There are a few counts of this clonotype. The chain carries TRBV6-1 and TRBJ2-2, with 9 bases lining up with TRBD2. Trimming removed 5 bases from V and 7 bases from J; junction bases left unmatched: 8. CDR1 and CDR2 (germline): MNHNS, SASEGT. The CDR3 covers 15 residues. In DNA form, the CDR3 reads TGTGCCAGCAGTCCCAGCGGGAGGATGGGCGGGGAGCTGTTTTTT. As protein: CASSPSGRMGGELFF.

This clonotype has just a few counts. The J gene is TRBJ2-7, the V gene TRBV7-9, with 7 bases fitting TRBD1. Per germline, CDR1 SEHNR and CDR2 FQNEAQ (reference sequence). There are 12 residues in the CDR3. The ends lost 6 bases at V and 4 bases at J; junction bases unmatched: 3. The CDR3 DNA is TGTGCCAGCAGAACGACAGGGTACGAGCAGTACTTC. Amino acid sequence: CASRTTGYEQYF.

This clonotype has a handful of counts. This rearrangement joins TRBV20-1 to TRBJ2-7, with D perhaps matching TRBD1 or TRBD2 (5 bases each). V gave up 4 bases and J gave up 2 bases, with 15 bases separating them. The CDR3 totals 14 residues. Germline V gene sequence: CDR1 DFQATT, CDR2 SNEGSKA (reference sequence). The CDR3: CSAIRDLSTYEQYF. Written as DNA, the CDR3 is TGCAGTGCTATCCGGGACCTCAGCACCTACGAGCAGTACTTC.

The sample holds a few counts of this clonotype. The V gene is TRBV7-2, the J gene TRBJ1-1, with unresolved D. V lost 0 bases and J lost 3, with 11 bases in between. The CDR3 length is 15 residues. CDR1 SGHTA and CDR2 FQGNSA come from the germline V gene. The CDR3 reads CASSLADWRDTEAFF. The CDR3 DNA follows: TGTGCCAGCAGCTTAGCGGACTGGCGGGACACTGAAGCTTTCTTT.

The rearrangement links TRBV12-3 or TRBV12-4 to TRBJ1-5; 9 nucleotides match TRBD1. J gave up 2 bases and V 5 bases, and 4 bases lay outside the gene matches. The CDR3 loop spans 15 amino acids. The CDR3 region has the DNA TGTGCCAGCAGTCCAACAGGGGGCGGCAATCAGCCCCAGCATTTT. This codes for CASSPTGGGNQPQHF.

V usage is TRBV12-5 and J usage is TRBJ2-1, with 9 bases matching TRBD2. This CDR3 is built from 14 residues. The J segment lost 7 bases and the V segment lost 6 bases, leaving 7 bases of the junction unmatched. Germline CDR1 reads LGHNT; CDR2 reads FRNRAP. The chain's CDR3 is CASGTGTSLNEQFF. The CDR3 DNA follows: TGTGCTAGTGGCACCGGGACTAGCTTAAATGAGCAGTTCTTC.

This clonotype was seen many times. The rearrangement joins TRBV12-3 or TRBV12-4 to TRBJ1-3; no reliable D call. The CDR3 is 12 amino acids. The germline V and J ends were trimmed by 5 bases and 2 bases, with 4 bases remaining between them. In nucleotides, the CDR3 is TGTGCCAGCAGTCGGGCTGGAAACACCATATATTTT. This translates into CASSRAGNTIYF.

This clonotype was seen more than once but under ten times. The V gene is TRBV5-1, the J gene TRBJ2-7; 9 nucleotides match TRBD2. J was trimmed by 2 bases and V by 4 bases; bases with no gene match: 10. The CDR3 runs to 16 residues. Germline V gene data show CDR1 as SGHRS and CDR2 as YFSETQ. The CDR3 DNA reads TGCGCCAGCAGCCCAGAAACTAGCGGGCCTACCTACGAGCAGTACTTC. Encoded protein: CASSPETSGPTYEQYF.

This clonotype was detected many times. The chain carries TRBV18 and TRBJ2-3, with D unclear. V shed 3 bases and J shed 4 bases, with 2 bases lying between them. The CDR3 runs 11 residues. Germline V gene data show CDR1 as KGHSH and CDR2 as LQKENI. DNA for the CDR3: TGTGCCAGCTCACCCGCAGATACGCAGTATTTT. This encodes CASSPADTQYF. Drawing the rest from reference TRBV18 and TRBJ2-3, the complete variable domain is NAGVMQNPRHLVRRRGQEARLRCSPMKGHSHVYWYRQLPEEGLKFMVYLQKENIIDESGMPKERFSAEFPKEGPSILRIQQVVRGDSAAYFCASSPADTQYFGPGTRLTVL.

The V call is TRBV10-3, the J call TRBJ2-7, with D perhaps TRBD1 or TRBD2 (5 bases each). The CDR3 runs to 15 residues. The germline V gene encodes CDR1 ENHRY and CDR2 SYGVKD. V lost 3 bases to trimming and J lost 1 base, with 13 bases between them. CDR3 loop: CAISELGDRSYEQYF. DNA for the CDR3: TGTGCCATCAGTGAATTGGGGGACCGATCCTACGAGCAGTACTTC.

This clonotype was counted only a few times. The chain joins TRBV5-1 to TRBJ2-1; the D gene is possibly TRBD2 (6 bases). The CDR3 length is 16 residues. Per germline, CDR1 SGHRS and CDR2 YFSETQ. V was clipped by 3 bases and J by 0 bases, with 13 bases between them. Here the CDR3 DNA reads TGCGCCAGCAGCTCAACCCGGGACTTCTCCTACAATGAGCAGTTCTTC. Translated: CASSSTRDFSYNEQFF.

In this sample, this clonotype turned up many times. This sequence joins TRBV7-2 and TRBJ2-1; TRBD2 matches at 8 bases. The CDR3 has 17 amino acids. With V trimmed by 4 bases and J by 8 bases, 16 bases remained unmatched. Germline CDR1 reads SGHTA; CDR2 reads FQGNSA. This CDR3 is CASSSPWTSSLGDEQFF. The CDR3 nucleotides read TGTGCCAGCAGCTCCCCCTGGACTAGCAGTTTGGGGGATGAGCAGTTCTTC.

For this clonotype: Sequence at one end of the junction differs from germline and may be a read error. This chain connects TRBV11-2 to TRBJ2-3; D is perhaps TRBD2 (7 bases). CDR3 length: 16 residues. Germline-derived CDR1 and CDR2 are SGHAT and FQNNGV. The CDR3 sequence is CASSLDISGGTDTHYF. DNA for the CDR3: TGTGCCAGCAGCTTAGATATCTCGGGGGGCACAGATACGCATTATTTT.

This clonotype was counted a few times. The rearrangement links TRBV6-2 or TRBV6-3 to TRBJ1-2; D is uncertain. Per the germline V gene, CDR1 is MNHEY and CDR2 is SVGEGT. V gave up 6 bases and J gave up 7 bases, with 12 bases separating them. The CDR3 is 12 amino acids. The CDR3 loop reads CASSPVSLGYTF. CDR3 nucleotides: TGTGCCAGCAGCCCGGTGTCGCTTGGCTACACCTTC.